A single sample gave rise to the 24 T cell receptor beta chains below, sequenced in a study of identical twins. One entry per CDR3 protein, called by TCRdb with MiXCR from the 5' RACE reads. The sample lists around 450,000 distinct CDR3 sequences, 14% occurring once. These same records also appear under a second study, on yellow fever vaccine responses in identical twins.

The sample comprised CD4+ T cells sorted from blood. The receptors were sampled from a woman aged 18-35 years in good health.

The table lists this clonotype with a few counts. V and J are TRBV5-1 and TRBJ2-3; 12 nucleotides align to TRBD2. J was trimmed by 0 bases and V by 2 bases; bases with no gene match: 1. There are 16 residues in the CDR3. Looked up from germline, CDR1 is SGHRS and CDR2 is YFSETQ. The CDR3 nucleotides read TGCGCCAGCAGCTTAACTAGCGGGGGGAGCACAGATACGCAGTATTTT. The encoded protein is CASSLTSGGSTDTQYF.

This chain connects TRBV2 to TRBJ2-4, with TRBD1 identical over 8 bases. This CDR3 is 16 amino acids long. Germline CDR1 SNHLY, CDR2 FYNNEI. V was clipped by 6 bases and J by 0 bases; unmatched bases: 7. The CDR3 is CASSLTGAQAKNIQYF. In DNA, the CDR3 is TGTGCCAGCAGCCTGACAGGGGCTCAAGCCAAAAACATTCAGTACTTC.

This clonotype was seen many times. This rearrangement joins TRBV21-1 to TRBJ2-5; the table gives TRBD2 as D, unverified against the DNA. TRBV21-1 is termed a pseudogene. The CDR3 has 12 amino acids. The CDR3 protein is CARLAGEETQYF. The CDR3 nucleotides are TGTGCCAGATTAGCGGGAGAAGAGACCCAGTACTTC.

This clonotype was seen only a few times. This chain links TRBV20-1 with TRBJ2-2; 7 bases match TRBD1. The CDR3 has 18 amino acids. The germline CDR1 and CDR2 sequences are DFQATT and SNEGSKA (reference sequence). V gave up 0 bases and J gave up 3 bases; unmatched junction bases: 13. The CDR3 region has the DNA TGCAGTGCTAGAGACGTGCTACGAGGGGGCGAGTACACCGGGGAGCTGTTTTTT. It is translated as CSARDVLRGGEYTGELFF.

V and J are TRBV5-1 and TRBJ2-2; D possibly corresponds to TRBD2 (6 bases). CDR1 is SGHRS and CDR2 is YFSETQ in the germline V gene. The CDR3 is 16 amino acids. V dropped 0 bases and J dropped 5 bases, with 14 bases sitting between them. The CDR3 loop reads CASSLGRLGGTGELFF. The CDR3 nucleotides read TGCGCCAGCAGCTTGGGACGACTAGGAGGGACCGGGGAGCTGTTTTTT.

This clonotype occurred a few times. The J gene is TRBJ2-7, the V gene TRBV7-2, with 7 bases fitting TRBD1. The V gene end was trimmed by 5 bases and the J gene end by 0 bases; junction bases not matched to a gene: 13. Germline assignment: CDR1 SGHTA and CDR2 FQGNSA. There are 17 residues in the CDR3. CDR3 loop: CASSISTGTASSYEQYF. The CDR3 DNA reads as TGTGCCAGCAGCATTAGCACCGGGACAGCAAGCTCCTACGAGCAGTACTTC. The full variable domain, its missing parts supplied by reference TRBV7-2 and TRBJ2-7, is GAGVSQSPSNKVTEKGKDVELRCDPISGHTALYWYRQSLGQGLEFLIYFQGNSAPDKSGLPSDRFSAERTGGSVSTLTIQRTQQEDSAVYLCASSISTGTASSYEQYFGPGTRLTVT.

This clonotype has more than one count but fewer than ten. J is TRBJ2-1 and V is TRBV3-1; D is possibly TRBD1 (6 bases). The CDR3 has 12 residues. Trimming removed 1 base from V and 10 bases from J, with 8 bases in between. Germline values: CDR1 LGHDT, CDR2 YNNKEL (reference sequence). The CDR3 is CASSQGGLEQFF. Here the CDR3 DNA reads TGTGCCAGCAGCCAAGGGGGGCTAGAGCAGTTCTTC.

The chain carries TRBV12-3 or TRBV12-4 and TRBJ2-7; perhaps TRBD2 as D (6 bases). V lost 5 bases, J lost 0 bases, and 17 bases lay in between. This CDR3 is 16 amino acids long. Here the CDR3 reads CASSPGGGKSSYEQYF. The CDR3 nucleotides are TGTGCCAGCAGTCCCGGTGGAGGGAAGAGCTCCTACGAGCAGTACTTC.

This clonotype was seen a handful of times. The chain employs TRBV7-2 and TRBJ2-1; 7 bases are shared with TRBD2. Germline assignment: CDR1 SGHTA and CDR2 FQGNSA. This CDR3 contains 13 residues. J was trimmed by 0 bases and V by 8 bases; bases with no gene match: 1. CDR3 sequence: CASGGDSYNEQFF. Written as DNA, the CDR3 is TGTGCCAGCGGGGGGGACTCCTACAATGAGCAGTTCTTC.

CDR3 residues: CASSFSARGLFNEKLFF. CDR3 coding DNA: TGTGCCAGCAGCTTCAGTGCTAGGGGATTGTTTAATGAAAAACTGTTTTTT. The rearrangement links TRBV7-6 to TRBJ1-4, with D perhaps matching TRBD1 (5 bases). Germline CDR1 SGHVS, CDR2 FNYEAQ. This CDR3 is 17 amino acids long. Between the trimmed V and J ends, which lost 3 bases and 4 bases, there was a span of 18 bases.

The chain combines TRBV7-2 with TRBJ2-1; tentative D call: TRBD2 (6 bases). The V gene lost 11 bases and the J gene lost 8 bases, with 16 bases spanning the gap. In germline, CDR1 is SGHTA, CDR2 FQGNSA. This CDR3 comprises 12 residues. Written as DNA, the CDR3 is TGTGCCGGAGGGGCGGGGATCTATGAGCAGTTCTTC. As protein: CAGGAGIYEQFF.

This clonotype was counted between two and nine times. The V and J genes are TRBV10-3 and TRBJ1-1; 8 bases are shared with TRBD1. The germline V gene encodes CDR1 ENHRY and CDR2 SYGVKD. This CDR3 is built from 14 residues. The V and J ends lost 5 bases and 1 base, in that order; junction bases with no gene match: 3. Here the CDR3 DNA reads TGTGCCATCAGTTTAGGGACAGGGAACACTGAAGCTTTCTTT. As protein: CAISLGTGNTEAFF.

The chain couples TRBV12-3 or TRBV12-4 to TRBJ2-2; tentatively, D is TRBD1 (6 bases). Deletions cut 8 bases from V and 0 bases from J, with 10 bases between. The CDR3 is 14 amino acids. CDR3 amino acids: CASGAGANTGELFF. The DNA for the CDR3 is TGTGCCAGCGGGGCAGGGGCGAACACCGGGGAGCTGTTTTTT.

The chain couples TRBV3-1 to TRBJ2-1; no firm D call. CDR1 LGHDT and CDR2 YNNKEL come from the germline V gene (reference sequence). V lost 0 bases, J lost 5 bases, and 11 bases lay in between. The CDR3 extends over 15 amino acids. Here the CDR3 DNA reads TGTGCCAGCAGCCAAGACAGCCTGTTGAACAATGAGCAGTTCTTC. This codes for CASSQDSLLNNEQFF.

This clonotype was seen a handful of times. The chain uses TRBV10-3 and TRBJ2-7, with TRBD2 as a possible D gene (6 bases). CDR1 is ENHRY and CDR2 is SYGVKD in the germline V gene. Between the trimmed V and J ends, which lost 4 bases and 3 bases, there was a span of 19 bases. The CDR3 is 16 residues long. The CDR3 DNA reads TGTGCCATCAGTGGTGTTCCCGGGAGTGGGAGCTACGAGCAGTACTTC. Translated, it gives CAISGVPGSGSYEQYF.

The J gene is TRBJ2-6, the V gene TRBV7-8; D uncertain. The CDR3 is 16 amino acids. Looked up from germline, CDR1 is SGHVS and CDR2 is FQNEAQ. The V gene lost 2 bases and the J gene lost 2 bases, with 10 bases spanning the gap. CDR3 sequence (DNA): TGTGCCAGCAGCTTACTTCGAAGGGCTGGGGCCAACGTCCTGACTTTC. Encoded protein: CASSLLRRAGANVLTF.

This clonotype appeared many times. The V and J genes are TRBV12-3 or TRBV12-4 and TRBJ1-6; perhaps TRBD1 as D (5 bases). The CDR3 contains 13 residues. V was shortened by 3 bases and J by 8 bases, with 8 bases between the two germline ends. The CDR3 here is CASSFVRDSPLHF. In DNA, the CDR3 is TGTGCCAGCAGTTTCGTCAGGGATTCACCCCTCCACTTT.

The CDR3 nucleotides are TGCAGTGCTAGCTCCGGGACTAGCGGATTCACAGATACGCAGTATTTT. Encoded protein: CSASSGTSGFTDTQYF. The gene calls are TRBV20-1 and TRBJ2-3, with 11 positions matching TRBD2. With V trimmed by 3 bases and J by 2 bases, 7 bases remained unmatched. The CDR3 runs 16 residues. Germline V gene data show CDR1 as DFQATT and CDR2 as SNEGSKA (reference sequence).

The chain combines TRBV5-8 with TRBJ2-4; 7 nucleotides match TRBD1. The germline V gene has CDR1 SGHTS and CDR2 YDEGEE. The CDR3 contains 16 residues. The junction had 12 bases not matched to a gene; V was cut back by 5 bases and J by 4 bases. The CDR3 region has the DNA TGTGCCAGCAGGGCGACAGGGTCGGGTCCGAAAAACATTCAGTACTTC. Residues: CASRATGSGPKNIQYF.

This clonotype appeared a single time. This chain connects TRBV7-9 to TRBJ2-3; D not resolved. Germline V gene lookup returns CDR1 SEHNR and CDR2 FQNEAQ (reference sequence). Trimming removed 1 base from V and 2 bases from J, with 10 bases in between. This CDR3 comprises 15 residues. The CDR3 is CASSLVPRLTDTQYF. Written as DNA, the CDR3 is TGTGCCAGCAGCTTAGTCCCCAGACTCACAGATACGCAGTATTTT. Supplemented by reference TRBV7-9 and TRBJ2-3, the full variable domain reads DTGVSQNPRHKITKRGQNVTFRCDPISEHNRLYWYRQTLGQGPEFLTYFQNEAQLEKSRLLSDRFSAERPKGSFSTLEIQRTEQGDSAMYLCASSLVPRLTDTQYFGPGTRLTVL.

This chain links TRBV11-2 with TRBJ2-7, with 11 bases aligning to TRBD1. Trimming removed 1 base from V and 6 bases from J; junction bases left unmatched: 11. This CDR3 contains 17 residues. CDR1 is SGHAT, CDR2 FQNNGV, per germline. The CDR3 bases are TGTGCCAGCAGCTTAGCTACGGACAGGGGGCGTCCCTGCGAGCAGTACTTC. As protein: CASSLATDRGRPCEQYF.

The rearrangement links TRBV5-1 to TRBJ2-3; tentative D call: TRBD2 (6 bases). Trimming removed 0 bases from V and 2 bases from J, with 16 bases in between. The V gene's germline CDR1 is SGHRS and CDR2 YFSETQ. The CDR3 sequence is 17 residues long. In DNA form, the CDR3 reads TGCGCCAGCAGCTTGGGGGCAATGCGGGATTACACAGATACGCAGTATTTT. This gives the protein CASSLGAMRDYTDTQYF. The complete variable domain, with remaining parts taken from reference TRBV5-1 and TRBJ2-3, reads KAGVTQTPRYLIKTRGQQVTLSCSPISGHRSVSWYQQTPGQGLQFLFEYFSETQRNKGNFPGRFSGRQFSNSRSEMNVSTLELGDSALYLCASSLGAMRDYTDTQYFGPGTRLTVL.

This clonotype was observed a handful of times. The chain uses TRBV6-5 and TRBJ2-6, with unresolved D. CDR1 is MNHEY and CDR2 is SVGAGI in the germline V gene. This CDR3 region has 18 residues. V lost 0 bases and J lost 0, with 12 bases in between. This CDR3 is CASSYSSWAFSGANVLTF. The CDR3 nucleotides are TGTGCCAGCAGTTACTCGTCGTGGGCCTTCTCTGGGGCCAACGTCCTGACTTTC.

This clonotype turned up a few times. This chain links TRBV15 with TRBJ2-6; weak D call: TRBD1 (6 bases). This CDR3 is built from 16 residues. Trimming cost V 3 bases and J 2 bases, with 11 bases left between them. CDR1 is LNHNV and CDR2 is YYDKDF in the germline V gene (reference sequence). In nucleotides, the CDR3 is TGTGCCACCAGCAGGAGGGACACTCCTGGGGCCAACGTCCTGACTTTC. Protein: CATSRRDTPGANVLTF.